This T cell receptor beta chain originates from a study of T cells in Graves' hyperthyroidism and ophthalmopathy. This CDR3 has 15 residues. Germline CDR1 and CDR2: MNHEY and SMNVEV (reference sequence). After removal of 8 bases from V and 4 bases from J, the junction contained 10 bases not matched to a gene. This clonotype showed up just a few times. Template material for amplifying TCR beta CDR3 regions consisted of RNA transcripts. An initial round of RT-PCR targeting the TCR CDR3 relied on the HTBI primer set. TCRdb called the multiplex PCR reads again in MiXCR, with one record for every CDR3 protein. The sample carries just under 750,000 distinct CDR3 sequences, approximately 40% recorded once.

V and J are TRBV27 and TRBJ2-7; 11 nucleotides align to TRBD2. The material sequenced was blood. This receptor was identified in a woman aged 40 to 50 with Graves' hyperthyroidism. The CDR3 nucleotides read TGTGCCAGCTCACGACCGGCTAGCGGGAGGTACGAGCAGTACTTC. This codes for CASSRPASGRYEQYF.